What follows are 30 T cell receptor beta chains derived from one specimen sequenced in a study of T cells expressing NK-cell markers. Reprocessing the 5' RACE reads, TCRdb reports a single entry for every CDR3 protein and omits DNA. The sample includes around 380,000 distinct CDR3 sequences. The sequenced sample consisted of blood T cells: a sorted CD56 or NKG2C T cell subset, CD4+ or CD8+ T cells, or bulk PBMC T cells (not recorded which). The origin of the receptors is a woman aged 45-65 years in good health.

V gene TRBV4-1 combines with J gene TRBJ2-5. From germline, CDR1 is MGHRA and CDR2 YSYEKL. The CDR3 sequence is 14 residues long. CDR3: CASSQPRDQETQYF.

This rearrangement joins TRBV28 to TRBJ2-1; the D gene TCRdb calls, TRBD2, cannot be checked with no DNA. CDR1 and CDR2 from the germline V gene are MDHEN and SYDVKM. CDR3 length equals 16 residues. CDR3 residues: CASRRKVLAGGNEQFF.

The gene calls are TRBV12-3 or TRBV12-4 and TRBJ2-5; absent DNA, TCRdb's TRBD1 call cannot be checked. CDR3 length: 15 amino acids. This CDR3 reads CASSLDTGGQETQYF.

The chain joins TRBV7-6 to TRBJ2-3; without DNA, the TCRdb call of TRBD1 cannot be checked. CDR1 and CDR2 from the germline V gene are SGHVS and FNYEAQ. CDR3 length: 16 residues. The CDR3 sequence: CASSLRGTPHTDTQYF. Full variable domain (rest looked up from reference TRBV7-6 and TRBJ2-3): GAGVSQSPRYKVTKRGQDVALRCDPISGHVSLYWYRQALGQGPEFLTYFNYEAQQDKSGLPNDRFSAERPEGSISTLTIQRTEQRDSAMYRCASSLRGTPHTDTQYFGPGTRLTVL.

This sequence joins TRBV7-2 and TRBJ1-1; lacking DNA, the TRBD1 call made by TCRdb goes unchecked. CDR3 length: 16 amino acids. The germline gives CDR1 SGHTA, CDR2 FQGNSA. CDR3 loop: CASSLIQGGTNTEAFF.

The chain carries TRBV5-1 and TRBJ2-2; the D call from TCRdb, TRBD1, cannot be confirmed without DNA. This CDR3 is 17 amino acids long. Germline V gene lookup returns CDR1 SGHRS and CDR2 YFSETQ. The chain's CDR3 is CASSSTGVAGNTGELFF.

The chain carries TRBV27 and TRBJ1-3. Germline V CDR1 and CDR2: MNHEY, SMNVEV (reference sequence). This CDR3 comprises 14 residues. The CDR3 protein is CASSPAFSGNTIYF.

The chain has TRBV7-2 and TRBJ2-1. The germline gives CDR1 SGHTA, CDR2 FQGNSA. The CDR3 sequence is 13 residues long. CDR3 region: CASSLTLRNEQFF.

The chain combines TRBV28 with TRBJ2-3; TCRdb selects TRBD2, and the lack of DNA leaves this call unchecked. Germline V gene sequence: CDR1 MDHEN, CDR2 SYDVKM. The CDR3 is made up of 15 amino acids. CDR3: CASRGGLVGTDTQYF. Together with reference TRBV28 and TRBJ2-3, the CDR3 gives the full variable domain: DVKVTQSSRYLVKRTGEKVFLECVQDMDHENMFWYRQDPGLGLRLIYFSYDVKMKEKGDIPEGYSVSREKKERFSLILESASTNQTSMYLCASRGGLVGTDTQYFGPGTRLTVL.

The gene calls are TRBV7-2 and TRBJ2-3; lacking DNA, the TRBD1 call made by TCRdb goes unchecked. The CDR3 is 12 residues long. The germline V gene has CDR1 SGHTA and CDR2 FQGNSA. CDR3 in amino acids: CASSSPLGTQYF.

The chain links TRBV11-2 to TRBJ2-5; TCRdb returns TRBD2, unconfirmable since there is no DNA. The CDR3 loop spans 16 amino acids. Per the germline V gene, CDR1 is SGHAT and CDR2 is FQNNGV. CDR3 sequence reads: CASSVGLAGMGETQYF.

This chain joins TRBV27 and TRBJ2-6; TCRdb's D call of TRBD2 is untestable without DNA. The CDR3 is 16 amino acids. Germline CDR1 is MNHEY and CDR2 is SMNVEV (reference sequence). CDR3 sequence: CASSGLAVSGANVLTF.

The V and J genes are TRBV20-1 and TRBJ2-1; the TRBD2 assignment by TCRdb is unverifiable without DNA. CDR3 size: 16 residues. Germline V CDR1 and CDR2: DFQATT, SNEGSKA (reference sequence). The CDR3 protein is CSAITGLAGGDNEQFF.

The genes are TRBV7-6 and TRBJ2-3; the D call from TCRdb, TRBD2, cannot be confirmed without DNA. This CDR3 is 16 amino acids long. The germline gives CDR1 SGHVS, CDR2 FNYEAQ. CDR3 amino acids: CASSLDGPSSTDTQYF.

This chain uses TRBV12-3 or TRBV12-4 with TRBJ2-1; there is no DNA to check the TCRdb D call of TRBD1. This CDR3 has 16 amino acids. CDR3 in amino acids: CASSTRGQGAYNEQFF.

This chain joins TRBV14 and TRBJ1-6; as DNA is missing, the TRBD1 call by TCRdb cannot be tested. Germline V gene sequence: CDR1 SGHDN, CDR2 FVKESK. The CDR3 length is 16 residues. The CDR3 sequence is CASSTFRDRVNSPLHF.

CDR3: CATSDPGLAGGSPSYNEQFF. This sequence joins TRBV24-1 and TRBJ2-1; absent DNA, TCRdb's TRBD2 call cannot be checked. The CDR3 covers 20 residues. From germline, CDR1 is KGHDR and CDR2 SFDVKD.

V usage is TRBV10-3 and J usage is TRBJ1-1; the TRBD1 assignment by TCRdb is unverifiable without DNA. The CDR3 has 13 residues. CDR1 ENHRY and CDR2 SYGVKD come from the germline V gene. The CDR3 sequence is CAISGQSRTEAFF.

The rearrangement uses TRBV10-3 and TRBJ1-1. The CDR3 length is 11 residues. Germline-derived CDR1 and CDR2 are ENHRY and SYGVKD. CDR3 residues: CAISDKARAFF.

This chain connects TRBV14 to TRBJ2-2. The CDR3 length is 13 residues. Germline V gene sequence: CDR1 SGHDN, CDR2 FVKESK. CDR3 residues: CASSPVLAGELFF.

CDR3 region: CASSSSGEEATDTQYF. This chain connects TRBV10-2 to TRBJ2-3; the D call from TCRdb, TRBD2, cannot be confirmed without DNA. The germline V gene has CDR1 WSHSY and CDR2 SAAADI. This CDR3 contains 16 residues.

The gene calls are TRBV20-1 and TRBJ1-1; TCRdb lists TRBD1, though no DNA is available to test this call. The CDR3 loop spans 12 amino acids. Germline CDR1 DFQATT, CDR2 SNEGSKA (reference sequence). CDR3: CSPREGNTEAFF.

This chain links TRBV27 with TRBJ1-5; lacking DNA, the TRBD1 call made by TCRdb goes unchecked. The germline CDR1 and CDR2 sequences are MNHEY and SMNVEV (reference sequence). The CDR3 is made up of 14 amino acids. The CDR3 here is CASSFIQGGQPQHF.

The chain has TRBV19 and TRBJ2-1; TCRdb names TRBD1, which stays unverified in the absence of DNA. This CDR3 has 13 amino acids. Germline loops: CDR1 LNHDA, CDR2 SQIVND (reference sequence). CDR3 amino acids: CASSIGGDNEQFF. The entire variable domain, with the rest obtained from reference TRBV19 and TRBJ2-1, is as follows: DGGITQSPKYLFRKEGQNVTLSCEQNLNHDAMYWYRQDPGQGLRLIYYSQIVNDFQKGDIAEGYSVSREKKESFPLTVTSAQKNPTAFYLCASSIGGDNEQFFGPGTRLTVL.

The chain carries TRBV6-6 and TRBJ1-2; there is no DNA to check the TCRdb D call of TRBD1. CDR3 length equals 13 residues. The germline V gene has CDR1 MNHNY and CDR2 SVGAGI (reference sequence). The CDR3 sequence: CASSPGAAYGYTF.

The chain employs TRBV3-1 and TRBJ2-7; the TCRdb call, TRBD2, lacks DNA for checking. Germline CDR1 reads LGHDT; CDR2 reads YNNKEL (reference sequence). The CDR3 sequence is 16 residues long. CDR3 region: CASSQGVAGAYFEQYF.

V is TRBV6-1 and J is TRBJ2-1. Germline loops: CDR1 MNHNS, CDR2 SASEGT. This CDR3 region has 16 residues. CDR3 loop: CASSGARRERHNEQFF.

The CDR3 sequence: CASSWSTTGETQYF. V usage is TRBV19 and J usage is TRBJ2-5; with no DNA, the TCRdb D assignment of TRBD1 cannot be verified. CDR3 size: 14 residues. The germline V gene encodes CDR1 LNHDA and CDR2 SQIVND (reference sequence).

CDR3 in amino acids: CASSLEGPRKNIQYF. The chain combines TRBV12-3 or TRBV12-4 with TRBJ2-4; TCRdb reports TRBD1, a call that lacks DNA to check it against. This CDR3 contains 15 residues.

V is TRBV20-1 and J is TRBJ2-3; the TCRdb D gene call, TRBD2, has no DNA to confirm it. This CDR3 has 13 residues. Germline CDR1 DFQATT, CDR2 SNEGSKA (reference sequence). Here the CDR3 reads CSAGHGSTDTQYF.